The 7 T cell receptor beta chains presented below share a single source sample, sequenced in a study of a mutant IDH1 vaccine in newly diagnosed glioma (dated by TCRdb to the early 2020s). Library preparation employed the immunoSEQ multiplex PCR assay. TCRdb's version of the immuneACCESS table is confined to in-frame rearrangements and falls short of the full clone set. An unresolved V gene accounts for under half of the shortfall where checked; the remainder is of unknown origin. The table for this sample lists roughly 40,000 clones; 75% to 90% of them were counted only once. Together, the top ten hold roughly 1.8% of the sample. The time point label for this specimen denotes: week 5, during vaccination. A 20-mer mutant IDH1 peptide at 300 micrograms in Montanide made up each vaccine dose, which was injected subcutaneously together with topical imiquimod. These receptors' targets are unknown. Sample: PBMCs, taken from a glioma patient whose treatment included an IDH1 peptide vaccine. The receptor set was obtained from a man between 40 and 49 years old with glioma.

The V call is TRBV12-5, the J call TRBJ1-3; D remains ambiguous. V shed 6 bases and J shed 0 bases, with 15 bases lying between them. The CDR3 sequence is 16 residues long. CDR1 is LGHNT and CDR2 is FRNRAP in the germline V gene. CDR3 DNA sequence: TGTGCTAGTGGGGATTGGACGGGTACCTCTGGAAACACCATATATTTT. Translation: CASGDWTGTSGNTIYF.

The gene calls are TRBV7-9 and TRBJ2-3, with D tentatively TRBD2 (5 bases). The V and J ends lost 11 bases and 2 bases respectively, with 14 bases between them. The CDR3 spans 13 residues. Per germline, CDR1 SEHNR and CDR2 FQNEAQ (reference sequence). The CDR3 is CADRSGYTDTQYF. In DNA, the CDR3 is TGTGCCGACCGGAGCGGCTACACAGATACGCAGTATTTT.

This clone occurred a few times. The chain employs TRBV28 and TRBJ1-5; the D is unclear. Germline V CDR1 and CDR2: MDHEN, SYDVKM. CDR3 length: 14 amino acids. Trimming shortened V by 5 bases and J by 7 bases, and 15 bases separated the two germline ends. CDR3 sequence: CASSNPQIRQPQHF. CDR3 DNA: TGTGCCAGCAGTAATCCACAGATCAGACAGCCCCAGCATTTT.

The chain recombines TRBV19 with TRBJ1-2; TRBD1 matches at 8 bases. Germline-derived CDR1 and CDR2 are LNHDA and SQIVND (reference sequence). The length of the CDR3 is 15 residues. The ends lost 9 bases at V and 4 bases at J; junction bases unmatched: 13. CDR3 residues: CASHMGQGALYGYTF. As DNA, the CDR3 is TGTGCCAGCCACATGGGGCAGGGGGCTCTCTATGGCTACACCTTC.

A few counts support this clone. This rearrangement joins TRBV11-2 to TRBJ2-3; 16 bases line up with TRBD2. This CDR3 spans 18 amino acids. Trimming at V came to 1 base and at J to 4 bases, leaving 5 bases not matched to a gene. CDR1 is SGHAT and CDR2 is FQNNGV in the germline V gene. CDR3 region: CASSLVGTSGREADTQYF. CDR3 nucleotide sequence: TGTGCCAGCAGCTTAGTGGGGACTAGCGGGAGGGAGGCAGATACGCAGTATTTT.

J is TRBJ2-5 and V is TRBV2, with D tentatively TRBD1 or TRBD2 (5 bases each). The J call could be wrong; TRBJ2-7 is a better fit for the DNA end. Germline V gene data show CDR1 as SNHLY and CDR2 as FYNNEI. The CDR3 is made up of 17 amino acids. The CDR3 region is CASSEASLLGGAFEQYF. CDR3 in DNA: TGTGCCAGCAGTGAAGCGTCATTGCTTGGGGGAGCCTTCGAGCAGTACTTC.

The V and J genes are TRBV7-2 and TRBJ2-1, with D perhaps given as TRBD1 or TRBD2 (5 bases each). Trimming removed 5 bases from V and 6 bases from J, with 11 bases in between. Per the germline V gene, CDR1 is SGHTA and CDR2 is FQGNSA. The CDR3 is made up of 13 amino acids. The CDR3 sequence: CASSPFGANEQFF. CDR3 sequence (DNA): TGTGCCAGCAGCCCTTTCGGGGCCAATGAGCAGTTCTTC.